A selection of T cell receptor beta chains follows, all from one sample in a study of cytomegalovirus exposure and HLA in healthy donors. Only in-frame clones appear in the TCRdb table, and some are missing; sequencing was by immunoSEQ multiplex PCR. The sample table sets out roughly 72,000 clones. Sequenced material: PBMCs. Receptors were obtained from a man younger than 35 in good health and CMV-seropositive. The CDR3 runs from the conserved cysteine through the conserved F or W. The D gene is left open where the match is weak.

j_gene | v_gene | d_gene | CDR3aa | CDR3nt
TRBJ2-1 | TRBV29-1 | TRBD2 | CSVVASTSGRNEQFF | TGCAGCGTTGTCGCTTCGACTAGCGGGAGGAATGAGCAGTTCTTC
TRBJ1-1 | TRBV6-6 | NA | CASSERGHWNTEAFF | TGTGCCAGCAGCGAGAGGGGACACTGGAACACTGAAGCTTTCTTT
TRBJ2-7 | TRBV7-9 | NA | CASSLDASGQYF | TGTGCCAGCAGCTTAGATGCGTCTGGGCAGTACTTC
TRBJ1-6 | TRBV28 | TRBD1 | CASSVLTGTGANSPLHF | TGTGCCAGCAGCGTTTTGACCGGAACAGGGGCGAATTCACCCCTCCACTTT
TRBJ1-3 | TRBV28 | NA | CASSTNRAGSGNTIYF | TGTGCCAGCAGTACCAACAGGGCAGGATCTGGAAACACCATATATTTT
TRBJ2-1 | TRBV29-1 | TRBD2 | CSLLREGISGSSEQFF | TGCAGCTTACTCAGGGAGGGGATTAGCGGTTCCAGTGAGCAGTTCTTC
TRBJ1-3 | TRBV6-1 | NA | CASSADRSRNTIYF | TGTGCCAGCAGTGCTGACAGGTCCCGGAACACCATATATTTT
TRBJ1-4 | TRBV5-1 | TRBD1 | CASSFLQGNEKLFF | TGCGCCAGCAGCTTCTTACAGGGGAATGAAAAACTGTTTTTT
TRBJ2-7 | TRBV21-1 | NA | CASSRRRTGATPHAEQYF | TGTGCCAGCAGCCGACGACGGACAGGGGCGACCCCCCACGCCGAGCAGTACTTC
TRBJ2-2 | TRBV25-1 | NA | CASSEEGTLTTGELFF | TGTGCCAGCAGTGAGGAAGGGACACTTACGACCGGGGAGCTGTTTTTT
TRBJ2-1 | TRBV29-1 | NA | CSVESSATRSYNEQFF | TGCAGCGTTGAAAGTTCCGCCACACGCTCCTACAATGAGCAGTTCTTC
TRBJ1-1 | TRBV2 | NA | CASSVGLLNTEAFF | TGTGCCAGCAGTGTGGGACTCTTGAACACTGAAGCTTTCTTT
TRBJ2-5 | TRBV25-1 | TRBD2 | CASRLAGRETQYF | TGTGCCAGCAGATTAGCGGGCAGAGAGACCCAGTACTTC
TRBJ2-1 | TRBV28 | TRBD2 | CASSLGGESYNEQFF | TGTGCCAGCAGTTTAGGGGGGGAGTCCTACAATGAGCAGTTCTTC
TRBJ2-7 | TRBV5-4 | TRBD1 | CASGTLDRGYEQYF | TGTGCCAGCGGAACTTTGGACAGGGGCTACGAGCAGTACTTC
TRBJ2-3 | TRBV6-1 | NA | CASSEQTGSTDTQYF | TGTGCCAGCAGTGAACAGACAGGAAGCACAGATACGCAGTATTTT
TRBJ2-7 | TRBV6-5 | TRBD2 | CASSSLAGGPSEQYF | TGTGCCAGCAGTTCACTAGCGGGAGGGCCTTCCGAGCAGTACTTC
TRBJ2-3 | TRBV6-1 | TRBD1 | CASSEASGTGVKDTQYF | TGTGCCAGCAGTGAAGCTTCCGGGACAGGGGTCAAGGATACGCAGTATTTT
TRBJ1-1 | TRBV19 | TRBD1 | CASSIPSGGTEAFF | TGTGCCAGTAGTATTCCTTCAGGGGGCACTGAAGCTTTCTTT
TRBJ2-3 | TRBV7-9 | TRBD2 | CASSLADSGSESDTQYF | TGTGCCAGCAGCTTAGCGGATAGCGGGAGTGAATCAGATACGCAGTATTTT